The table lists the clone carrying this T cell receptor beta chain with a few counts. No antigen is known for it. These data come from a study of T cell repertoires in cytomegalovirus infection. The wider study: TCR beta signatures that were public indicated CMV infection and matching HLA type.

Study results and caveats: Dominating the ex vivo response were TCR beta clonotypes that were CMV-specific and HLA-C-restricted. Cumulative public TCR beta family frequency identified carriers of CMV plus the relevant HLA.

TCRdb re-derived calls from the reads in MiXCR, one entry per CDR3 protein. The top ten hold 2.8% of the sample, which has under 850,000 distinct CDR3 sequences, 35% to 40% seen once. The CDR3 contains 12 residues. Trimming removed 10 bases at V and 8 bases at J, with 14 bases between. Germline assignment: CDR1 MNHNS and CDR2 SASEGT. The TCR originated in a human donor in good health (CMV status not recorded). Some clones in this sample may be carry-over from other donors' samples. Sequences were obtained from PBMCs. The chain recombines TRBV6-1 with TRBJ2-2; D remains ambiguous. CDR3 coding DNA: TGTGCCACCCACGCCATACTTGGGGAGCTGTTTTTT. It translates to CATHAILGELFF.